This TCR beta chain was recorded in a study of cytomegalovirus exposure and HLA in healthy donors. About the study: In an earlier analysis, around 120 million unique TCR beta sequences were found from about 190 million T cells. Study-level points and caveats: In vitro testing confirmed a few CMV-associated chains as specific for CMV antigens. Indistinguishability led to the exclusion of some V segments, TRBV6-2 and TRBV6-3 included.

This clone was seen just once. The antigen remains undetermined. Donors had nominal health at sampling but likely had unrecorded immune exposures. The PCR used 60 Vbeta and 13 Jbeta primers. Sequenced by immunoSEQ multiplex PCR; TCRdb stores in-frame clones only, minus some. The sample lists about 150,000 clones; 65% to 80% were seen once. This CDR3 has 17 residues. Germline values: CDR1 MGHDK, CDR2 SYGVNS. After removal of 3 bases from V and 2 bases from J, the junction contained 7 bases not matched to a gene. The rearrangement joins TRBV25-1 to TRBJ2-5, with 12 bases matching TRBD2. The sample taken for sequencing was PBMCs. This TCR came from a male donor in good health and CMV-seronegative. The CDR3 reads CASSELRTSGTQETQYF. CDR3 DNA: TGTGCCAGCAGTGAGCTTCGGACTAGCGGGACTCAAGAGACCCAGTACTTC.